The 31 T cell receptor beta chains below all came from one sample that was sequenced in a study of T cell repertoires in cytomegalovirus infection. Their specific antigens are unknown. TCRdb reprocessed the reads via MiXCR and lists one record per CDR3 protein. Of a few hundred thousand distinct CDR3 sequences listed, 40% to 50% are singletons. The sequences come from cultured PBMCs, collected from culture after CMV antigen stimulation. These receptors were obtained from a human donor in good health (CMV status not recorded). Some clones in this sample may be carry-over from other donors' samples.

The chain combines TRBV6-6 with TRBJ1-6; D is ambiguous. The germline CDR1 and CDR2 sequences are MNHNY and SVGAGI (reference sequence). The germline V and J ends were trimmed by 8 bases and 9 bases, with 2 bases remaining between them. The CDR3 has 9 residues. The CDR3, as DNA: TGTGCCAGCGGTTCACCCCTCCACTTT. This translates into CASGSPLHF.

The chain links TRBV6-6 to TRBJ2-6; TRBD2 matches at 12 bases. V gave up 10 bases and J gave up 3 bases; unmatched junction bases: 13. The germline CDR1 and CDR2 sequences are MNHNY and SVGAGI (reference sequence). CDR3 length: 18 amino acids. The CDR3 protein is CATSTPSGRVGGANVLTF. The CDR3 DNA reads TGTGCCACTTCGACCCCTAGCGGGAGGGTGGGTGGGGCCAACGTCCTGACTTTC.

This chain connects TRBV20-1 to TRBJ2-7, with 7 bases lining up with TRBD2. The CDR3 totals 15 residues. Germline values: CDR1 DFQATT, CDR2 SNEGSKA (reference sequence). V lost 1 base, J lost 3 bases, and 9 bases stayed unmatched. DNA of the CDR3: TGCAGTGCTAGAGCGGCGGGAGACCCAAACTACGAGCAGTACTTC. Its protein product is CSARAAGDPNYEQYF.

The chain recombines TRBV7-8 with TRBJ1-5; 7 bases are shared with TRBD1. There are 15 residues in the CDR3. Trimming at V came to 4 bases and at J to 0 bases, leaving 3 bases not matched to a gene. CDR1 SGHVS and CDR2 FQNEAQ come from the germline V gene. This CDR3 is CASSSPGGSNQPQHF. The CDR3 coding sequence is TGTGCCAGCAGCTCCCCAGGGGGTAGCAATCAGCCCCAGCATTTT.

This chain links TRBV7-2 with TRBJ1-1; 11 nucleotides match TRBD1. Germline V CDR1 and CDR2: SGHTA, FQGNSA. The CDR3 consists of 13 residues. V dropped 5 bases and J dropped 11; count of bases not matched to a gene: 7. CDR3 residues: CASSRTGGGGAFF. CDR3 bases: TGTGCCAGCAGCAGGACAGGGGGCGGGGGGGCTTTCTTT.

This clonotype was detected only a few times. The CDR3 bases are TGTGCCAGCAAACGCGAGGAGACCCAGTACTTC. Its translation is CASKREETQYF. This chain links TRBV6-2 or TRBV6-3 with TRBJ2-5; D is unclear. Trimming stripped 7 bases from V and 5 bases from J, with 8 bases between. CDR1 and CDR2 from the germline V gene are MNHEY and SVGEGT. This CDR3 has 11 amino acids.

This clonotype was seen many times. The DNA for the CDR3 is TGTGCCAGCAGCTTAGGGGGCGAAGAGACCCAGTACTTC. Translation gives CASSLGGEETQYF. V and J are TRBV7-2 and TRBJ2-5; D perhaps matches TRBD1 (5 bases). Per the germline V gene, CDR1 is SGHTA and CDR2 is FQGNSA. This CDR3 has 13 residues. V lost 1 base and J lost 3, with 6 bases in between. The whole variable domain, remainder taken from reference TRBV7-2 and TRBJ2-5, is GAGVSQSPSNKVTEKGKDVELRCDPISGHTALYWYRQSLGQGLEFLIYFQGNSAPDKSGLPSDRFSAERTGGSVSTLTIQRTQQEDSAVYLCASSLGGEETQYFGPGTRLLVL.

Only a few counts were recorded for this clonotype. V and J are TRBV7-2 and TRBJ1-2, with D possibly being TRBD1 (6 bases). V shed 1 base and J shed 8 bases, with 8 bases lying between them. This CDR3 contains 12 residues. The germline V gene encodes CDR1 SGHTA and CDR2 FQGNSA. This chain's CDR3 is CASSLEGHGYTF. In DNA form, the CDR3 reads TGTGCCAGCAGCTTAGAGGGACACGGCTACACCTTC.

This clonotype was seen only once. V gene TRBV9 combines with J gene TRBJ2-6; D not resolved. Trimming removed 0 bases from V and 4 bases from J, with 5 bases in between. Germline lookup yields CDR1 SGDLS and CDR2 YYNGEE. The CDR3 length is 14 residues. CDR3 sequence: CASSVDSGANVLTF. The CDR3 nucleotides are TGTGCCAGCAGCGTAGATTCAGGGGCCAACGTCCTGACTTTC.

This sequence joins TRBV25-1 and TRBJ1-4; possible D gene TRBD1, 5 bases. The CDR3 has 16 amino acids. Germline values: CDR1 MGHDK, CDR2 SYGVNS. The ends were cut back, 3 bases at V and 7 bases at J, with 18 bases in the middle. For the CDR3, the DNA is TGTGCCAGCAGTGACGGAGGGACGGCATGGGGTGAAAAACTGTTTTTT. Its protein product is CASSDGGTAWGEKLFF. Full variable domain (missing parts from reference TRBV25-1 and TRBJ1-4): EADIYQTPRYLVIGTGKKITLECSQTMGHDKMYWYQQDPGMELHLIHYSYGVNSTEKGDLSSESTVSRIRTEHFPLTLESARPSHTSQYLCASSDGGTAWGEKLFFGSGTQLSVL.

In its sample, this clonotype was seen a few times. J is TRBJ2-1 and V is TRBV10-3; TRBD2 might be the D (6 bases). Trimming cost V 5 bases and J 10 bases, with 21 bases left between them. Per the germline V gene, CDR1 is ENHRY and CDR2 is SYGVKD. This CDR3 is built from 15 residues. CDR3 amino acids: CAISPGGAGSVEQFF. In nucleotides, the CDR3 is TGTGCCATCAGTCCTGGGGGTGCGGGATCCGTCGAGCAGTTCTTC.

This clonotype was observed once. This may arise from a read error, as a much more abundant clone is one base away. This chain joins TRBV7-2 and TRBJ2-3, with 11 bases fitting TRBD2. The germline gives CDR1 SGHTA, CDR2 FQGNSA. V shed 3 bases and J 1 base; nucleotides not matched to a gene: 6. The CDR3 loop spans 17 amino acids. The CDR3 DNA reads TGTACCAGCAGCTTTCTCACTAGCGGGGGAGGCACAGATACGCAGTATTTT. Translating it yields CTSSFLTSGGGTDTQYF. Filled out from reference TRBV7-2 and TRBJ2-3, the complete variable domain reads GAGVSQSPSNKVTEKGKDVELRCDPISGHTALYWYRQSLGQGLEFLIYFQGNSAPDKSGLPSDRFSAERTGGSVSTLTIQRTQQEDSAVYLCTSSFLTSGGGTDTQYFGPGTRLTVL.

V usage is TRBV6-1 and J usage is TRBJ1-5; D is unresolved. CDR1 MNHNS and CDR2 SASEGT come from the germline V gene. V was trimmed by 6 bases and J by 0 bases, leaving 6 bases between them. The CDR3 sequence is 13 residues long. The CDR3 spells CASRTDSNQPQHF. CDR3 sequence (DNA): TGTGCCAGCAGGACGGATAGCAATCAGCCCCAGCATTTT.

This clonotype is a singleton in its sample. Germline is not matched at one junction end, which may reflect a read error. The gene calls are TRBV6-6 and TRBJ1-5; 8 bases are shared with TRBD1. This CDR3 has 18 amino acids. Germline loops: CDR1 MNHNY, CDR2 SVGAGI (reference sequence). CDR3 amino acids: CASSPPHPRQGAGRAQHF. The CDR3 DNA is TGTGCTAGCAGTCCCCCCCACCCGCGGCAGGGGGCTGGTAGGGCCCAGCATTTT.

Turning to this clonotype: A junction end diverges from the germline sequence, so it may reflect a read error. V gene TRBV19 combines with J gene TRBJ1-5; TRBD1 is a possible D gene (5 bases). Looked up from germline, CDR1 is LNHDA and CDR2 is SQIVND (reference sequence). The CDR3 sequence is 12 residues long. The CDR3 DNA follows: TGTGCCAGTAGTACAGGGAATCGGCCCCAGCATTTT. It encodes CASSTGNRPQHF.

This chain connects TRBV19 to TRBJ1-3; no reliable D call. This CDR3 contains 12 residues. The V gene lost 11 bases and the J gene lost 4 bases, with 12 bases spanning the gap. Germline V gene lookup returns CDR1 LNHDA and CDR2 SQIVND (reference sequence). CDR3 coding DNA: TGTGCCCTCCCTCGGAGGGGAAACACCATATATTTT. Its translation: CALPRRGNTIYF.

The V gene is TRBV7-2, the J gene TRBJ1-1; no reliable D call. The V gene lost 4 bases and the J gene lost 7 bases, with 13 bases spanning the gap. Germline V CDR1 and CDR2: SGHTA, FQGNSA. The CDR3 contains 13 residues. For the CDR3, the DNA is TGTGCCAGCAGCTCCCGAAGCGGGGTTGAAGCTTTCTTT. Translation gives CASSSRSGVEAFF. Full variable domain (missing parts from reference TRBV7-2 and TRBJ1-1): GAGVSQSPSNKVTEKGKDVELRCDPISGHTALYWYRQSLGQGLEFLIYFQGNSAPDKSGLPSDRFSAERTGGSVSTLTIQRTQQEDSAVYLCASSSRSGVEAFFGQGTRLTVV.

This clonotype turned up a few times. V usage is TRBV10-3 and J usage is TRBJ2-1, with TRBD1 identical over 9 bases. CDR1 is ENHRY, CDR2 SYGVKD, per germline. There are 13 residues in the CDR3. V was clipped by 11 bases and J by 4 bases; unmatched bases: 6. CDR3 bases: TGTGCCGTCTCCGGGACAGGGTACAATGAGCAGTTCTTC. Its protein product is CAVSGTGYNEQFF.

This chain links TRBV7-2 with TRBJ2-1; a weak D match, TRBD2 (7 bases). The CDR3 runs to 13 residues. V shed 2 bases and J shed 11 bases, with 13 bases lying between them. Germline V CDR1 and CDR2: SGHTA, FQGNSA. The CDR3 loop reads CASSLSSGGQQFF. Here the CDR3 DNA reads TGTGCCAGCAGCTTATCCTCGGGGGGCCAGCAGTTCTTC.

This clonotype was detected only a few times. The genes are TRBV12-3 or TRBV12-4 and TRBJ2-2, with 8 bases fitting TRBD2. The CDR3 loop spans 16 amino acids. V was pared by 7 bases and J by 6 bases, with 13 bases of the junction left unmatched. The CDR3 DNA follows: TGTGCCAGCACCCCGTGGGGACTAGAGTTGGCCGGGGAGCTGTTTTTT. Amino acid sequence: CASTPWGLELAGELFF.

This chain joins TRBV7-8 and TRBJ2-1, with 12 positions matching TRBD1. The germline CDR1 and CDR2 sequences are SGHVS and FQNEAQ. With 5 bases clipped from V and 8 bases from J, the junction kept 7 bases outside the gene matches. CDR3 length: 15 amino acids. The CDR3 is CASSRGQGAWDEQFF. Written as DNA, the CDR3 is TGTGCCAGCAGCCGGGGACAGGGGGCATGGGATGAGCAGTTCTTC.

This clonotype was seen only a few times. The rearrangement links TRBV12-3 or TRBV12-4 to TRBJ2-1; TRBD2 matches at 7 bases. Germline trimming cut 2 bases from V and 9 bases from J; bases unmatched to any gene: 4. The CDR3 totals 13 residues. CDR3 DNA sequence: TGTGCCAGCAGTTTATCGTGGACTAGTGAGCAGTTCTTC. It yields the protein CASSLSWTSEQFF.

The chain employs TRBV20-1 and TRBJ2-1; the D gene could be TRBD1 or TRBD2 (6 bases each). The V gene lost 4 bases and the J gene lost 8 bases, with 18 bases spanning the gap. Germline CDR1 and CDR2: DFQATT and SNEGSKA (reference sequence). The CDR3 loop spans 14 amino acids. The CDR3 protein is CSATLGGWTDEQFF. The CDR3 DNA follows: TGCAGTGCTACCCTAGGGGGGTGGACGGATGAGCAGTTCTTC.

The DNA for the CDR3 is TGTGCCAGCAGTCCAGGTAGCTCAGATACGCAGTATTTT. It is translated as CASSPGSSDTQYF. The rearrangement uses TRBV12-3 or TRBV12-4 and TRBJ2-3; unclear D gene. V lost 5 bases and J lost 4, with 10 bases in between. The CDR3 runs to 13 residues.

The V gene is TRBV19, the J gene TRBJ2-2; 7 nucleotides align to TRBD1. Trimming took 4 bases from V and 2 from J; bases not matched to a gene: 7. This CDR3 comprises 16 residues. Germline V gene sequence: CDR1 LNHDA, CDR2 SQIVND (reference sequence). This CDR3 reads CASSTGGGSNTGELFF. The CDR3 DNA reads TGTGCCAGTAGTACAGGGGGTGGAAGTAACACCGGGGAGCTGTTTTTT.

The V gene is TRBV12-5, the J gene TRBJ2-2; D gene ambiguous. V was cut by 3 bases and J by 8 bases, with 13 bases left in between. This CDR3 contains 14 residues. Germline assignment: CDR1 LGHNT and CDR2 FRNRAP. Written as DNA, the CDR3 is TGTGCTAGTGGTTTATCCTTGGGTGGAGGGGAGCTGTTTTTT. As protein: CASGLSLGGGELFF.

The chain has TRBV6-5 and TRBJ2-2; D ambiguous. The germline gives CDR1 MNHEY, CDR2 SVGAGI. V was trimmed by 3 bases and J by 5 bases, leaving 16 bases between them. This CDR3 comprises 16 residues. CDR3 in amino acids: CASSYAALAQTGELFF. CDR3 coding DNA: TGTGCCAGCAGTTATGCAGCGCTTGCCCAGACCGGGGAGCTGTTTTTT.

This clonotype occurred a few times. The rearrangement links TRBV6-1 to TRBJ2-5; TRBD1 matches 7 bases. There are 15 residues in the CDR3. Germline V CDR1 and CDR2: MNHNS, SASEGT. The junction had 12 bases not matched to a gene; V was cut back by 6 bases and J by 5 bases. The CDR3 here is CASRPSGGSGETQYF. The CDR3 bases are TGTGCCAGCAGACCATCAGGGGGATCGGGGGAGACCCAGTACTTC.

There are a few counts of this clonotype. V and J are TRBV28 and TRBJ1-2; tentatively, D is TRBD1 (5 bases). This CDR3 contains 17 residues. V lost 10 bases and J lost 0, with 24 bases in between. Germline V gene lookup returns CDR1 MDHEN and CDR2 SYDVKM. The CDR3 nucleotides read TGTGCCACCATGAAGTTAACAGGCCGCACGACTAACTATGGCTACACCTTC. This translates into CATMKLTGRTTNYGYTF.

The chain couples TRBV6-6 to TRBJ2-1, with a tentative D call TRBD2 (7 bases). The CDR3 extends over 15 amino acids. CDR1 is MNHNY and CDR2 is SVGAGI in the germline V gene (reference sequence). Trimming cost V 8 bases and J 4 bases, with 18 bases left between them. This CDR3 is CASGTGGGVYNEQFF. The DNA of the CDR3 is TGTGCCAGCGGAACGGGGGGCGGGGTTTACAATGAGCAGTTCTTC.

Only a few counts were recorded for this clonotype. The V gene is TRBV28, the J gene TRBJ2-5; TRBD2 aligns across 9 bases. The germline V gene has CDR1 MDHEN and CDR2 SYDVKM. J lost 5 bases, V lost 8 bases, and 12 bases had no gene match. This CDR3 comprises 15 residues. This CDR3 reads CASGYAGGIQETQYF. DNA for the CDR3: TGTGCCAGCGGCTATGCGGGGGGGATACAGGAGACCCAGTACTTC.